Detailed here is one T cell receptor beta chain. Germline CDR1 is SGHKS and CDR2 is YYEKEE (reference sequence). This CDR3 comprises 13 residues. Trimming took 1 base from V and 2 from J, leaving 6 bases between them. This record comes from a study of identifying expanded T cells in peripheral blood. Generated by immunoSEQ multiplex PCR, the TCRdb table keeps only in-frame clones and is missing some. Of roughly 92,000 clones detected, 85% to 90% appear once; the ten largest clones hold around 19%. The rearrangement joins TRBV5-5 to TRBJ1-2, with D unclear. Sequencing was carried out using blood. The TCR sequence derives from a person aged 18 to 70 in good health. CDR3 amino acids: CASSLYGNYGYTF. The CDR3 DNA sequence: TGTGCCAGCAGCTTGTACGGAAACTATGGCTACACCTTC.